The clone carrying this TCR beta chain was seen more than once but under ten times. The authors' processing: Researchers report that nucleated cell counts were estimated from reference gene primer amplification. The data were produced by immunoSEQ multiplex PCR, yet TCRdb's version contains in-frame clones alone and is incomplete. The V and J calls and clone size were taken over from that table, and D and trimming were inferred from the DNA. Of about 86,000 clones listed, about 87% were seen once; the top ten hold 1.1%. This entry is derived from a study of blood T cell repertoires in COVID-19. Looking at the study overall: COVID-19 samples, acute and convalescent, were from the United States, Italy and Spain. PBMCs, B-cell-depleted T cells, or T cells were the source of the cDNA or gDNA that made up the material.

The source is a human donor in a cohort sampled during active COVID-19. Sequencing input: peripheral blood.

In nucleotides, the CDR3 is TGTGCCAGCACCACAGGGTCCAACACCTATGGCTACACCTTC. Its protein is CASTTGSNTYGYTF. This chain connects TRBV6-5 to TRBJ1-2; D may be TRBD1 (6 bases). Germline CDR1 reads MNHEY; CDR2 reads SVGAGI. Trimming left V 7 bases short and J 4 bases short, with 16 bases between. This CDR3 has 14 amino acids.